This T cell receptor (beta chain) is from a study of blood T cell repertoires in COVID-19. The data were produced by immunoSEQ multiplex PCR, yet TCRdb's version contains in-frame clones alone and is incomplete. The table has some 240,000 clones, 65% to 85% seen once. Participant-reported clinical history was the basis for cohort assignment. The germline gives CDR1 ENHRY, CDR2 SYGVKD. The V and J ends lost 4 bases and 1 base respectively, with 16 bases between them. CDR3 size: 16 residues. This receptor was identified in a man aged 50-59 years who had recovered from COVID-19. V is TRBV10-3 and J is TRBJ2-5; possible D gene TRBD2, 7 bases. Sequenced input: PBMCs or T cells enriched from blood (not recorded which). CDR3 nucleotides: TGTGCCATCAGTGGGGGGGGCGGGGGACCCCAAGAGACCCAGTACTTC. Translation gives CAISGGGGGPQETQYF.